The 26 T cell receptor beta chains below all came from one sample that was sequenced in a study of blood T cell repertoires in COVID-19. TCRdb's table, derived via immunoSEQ multiplex PCR, lists solely in-frame clones and lacks some. The repertoire holds 87,000 or so clones, around 85% seen once, with roughly 15% in the top ten. Sequencing was performed on peripheral blood. These receptors originate from a woman at least 80 years old with active or convalescent COVID-19.

This chain uses TRBV7-2 with TRBJ2-3, with 7 bases fitting TRBD2. From germline, CDR1 is SGHTA and CDR2 FQGNSA. The V gene end was trimmed by 5 bases and the J gene end by 5 bases; junction bases not matched to a gene: 10. The CDR3 spans 15 residues. The CDR3 bases are TGTGCCAGCAGCCCCAAACTAGCGAGGGGAGATACGCAGTATTTT. Residues: CASSPKLARGDTQYF.

The genes are TRBV21-1 and TRBJ1-3; TRBD1, the table's D call, lacks a check against the DNA. TRBV21-1 is shown as a pseudogene. CDR3 length: 14 residues. In DNA, the CDR3 is TGTGCCAGGCTACAAGGGGGTTACGGAAACACCATATATTTT. Translating gives CARLQGGYGNTIYF.

J is TRBJ1-5 and V is TRBV10-3, with D perhaps TRBD1 (5 bases). The CDR3 runs 14 residues. CDR1 and CDR2 from the germline V gene are ENHRY and SYGVKD. The V end was cut by 6 bases, the J end by 0 bases, with 9 bases between. In nucleotides, the CDR3 is TGTGCCATCAGCTGGGGGGGTAGCAATCAGCCCCAGCATTTT. Protein sequence: CAISWGGSNQPQHF.

The CDR3 sequence is CASSRGPGLETQYF. Here the CDR3 DNA reads TGTGCCAGCAGTCGAGGACCGGGGTTGGAGACCCAGTACTTC. The genes are TRBV27 and TRBJ2-5; weak D call: TRBD2 (5 bases). The V gene lost 5 bases and the J gene lost 5 bases, with 15 bases spanning the gap. Germline V lookup: CDR1 MNHEY, CDR2 SMNVEV (reference sequence). The CDR3 has 14 residues.

The V and J genes are TRBV9 and TRBJ2-1; the match to TRBD1 covers 8 bases. The CDR3 covers 16 residues. V was clipped by 5 bases and J by 3 bases; unmatched bases: 10. Germline loops: CDR1 SGDLS, CDR2 YYNGEE. This chain's CDR3 is CASSPRGQGFYNEQFF. The DNA of the CDR3 is TGTGCCAGCAGTCCCAGGGGGCAGGGCTTCTACAATGAGCAGTTCTTC.

The chain combines TRBV7-2 with TRBJ2-7; 12 nucleotides align to TRBD2. The ends lost 1 base at V and 0 bases at J; junction bases unmatched: 10. The CDR3 length is 19 residues. Germline CDR1 is SGHTA and CDR2 is FQGNSA. CDR3 bases: TGTGCCAGCAGCTTAGGTTGGTCACCTAGCGGGGGGGTCTCCTACGAGCAGTACTTC. Protein product: CASSLGWSPSGGVSYEQYF. The complete variable domain, with remaining parts taken from reference TRBV7-2 and TRBJ2-7, reads GAGVSQSPSNKVTEKGKDVELRCDPISGHTALYWYRQSLGQGLEFLIYFQGNSAPDKSGLPSDRFSAERTGGSVSTLTIQRTQQEDSAVYLCASSLGWSPSGGVSYEQYFGPGTRLTVT.

The gene calls are TRBV4-3 and TRBJ2-5; 11 nucleotides align to TRBD2. V shed 0 bases and J 5 bases; nucleotides not matched to a gene: 5. The CDR3 loop spans 16 amino acids. Germline CDR1 is LGHNA and CDR2 is YSLEER. DNA of the CDR3: TGCGCCAGCAGCCAAGATTGGCTAGCGGGAGGTGAGACCCAGTACTTC. It is translated as CASSQDWLAGGETQYF.

The J gene is TRBJ2-7, the V gene TRBV4-2; 8 bases agree with TRBD2. Germline V gene data show CDR1 as LGHNA and CDR2 as YNFKEQ. This CDR3 comprises 17 residues. V was pared by 0 bases and J by 3 bases, with 10 bases of the junction left unmatched. CDR3 amino acids: CASSQDAGGRSDYEQYF. The DNA of the CDR3 is TGTGCCAGCAGCCAAGACGCGGGAGGAAGGTCGGACTACGAGCAGTACTTC.

The CDR3 coding sequence is TGTGCCAGCAGTCCCACAGGGGTAGGGGGCTACACCTTC. Its translation is CASSPTGVGGYTF. The chain has TRBV12-3 or TRBV12-4 and TRBJ1-2; 7 bases map to TRBD1. The J segment lost 8 bases and the V segment lost 5 bases, leaving 8 bases of the junction unmatched. The CDR3 extends over 13 amino acids.

This clone was counted a few times. The genes are TRBV4-2 and TRBJ1-6; TRBD1 might be the D (5 bases). V shed 4 bases and J shed 8 bases, with 15 bases lying between them. The CDR3 loop spans 15 amino acids. Per germline, CDR1 LGHNA and CDR2 YNFKEQ. DNA for the CDR3: TGTGCCAGCAGCCGCGAAGGGGATCGAGATTCACCCCTCCACTTT. It specifies CASSREGDRDSPLHF.

This clone occurred a few times. The chain couples TRBV7-2 to TRBJ2-4; tentatively, D is TRBD2 (6 bases). V lost 3 bases and J 6 bases, leaving 15 bases between the germline ends. Germline V gene sequence: CDR1 SGHTA, CDR2 FQGNSA. CDR3 length: 15 residues. In DNA form, the CDR3 reads TGTGCCAGCAGCTTTTTTTCGGGGGTGGGAAACATTCAGTACTTC. Its protein product is CASSFFSGVGNIQYF.

This chain links TRBV5-4 with TRBJ2-5; possibly TRBD1 for D (5 bases). The germline gives CDR1 SGHNT, CDR2 YYREEE (reference sequence). The CDR3 totals 14 residues. Trimming shortened V by 1 base and J by 4 bases, and 11 bases separated the two germline ends. CDR3 residues: CASSLSHRIETQYF. CDR3 nucleotide sequence: TGTGCCAGCAGCTTGAGTCACAGGATAGAGACCCAGTACTTC.

The chain is built from TRBV2 and TRBJ2-1; 11 bases align to TRBD2. The CDR3 extends over 16 amino acids. Germline V gene sequence: CDR1 SNHLY, CDR2 FYNNEI. The V gene end was trimmed by 6 bases and the J gene end by 0 bases; junction bases not matched to a gene: 4. CDR3 residues: CASRDLAGGSYNEQFF. CDR3 in DNA: TGTGCCAGCAGGGACCTAGCGGGGGGCTCCTACAATGAGCAGTTCTTC.

V usage is TRBV11-3 and J usage is TRBJ1-6; the D is unclear. This CDR3 comprises 17 residues. Germline values: CDR1 SGHNT, CDR2 YENEEA. Trimming left V 8 bases short and J 0 bases short, with 17 bases between. CDR3 region: CASLIRRKSSYNSPLHF. The CDR3 nucleotides read TGTGCCAGCTTAATTCGGCGGAAGAGCTCCTATAATTCACCCCTCCACTTT.

This clone occurred once. The gene calls are TRBV6-5 and TRBJ1-2; 9 bases are shared with TRBD1. The CDR3 length is 15 residues. The V gene end was trimmed by 6 bases and the J gene end by 4 bases; junction bases not matched to a gene: 9. Per the germline V gene, CDR1 is MNHEY and CDR2 is SVGAGI. The CDR3 is CASSSRDRDGYGYTF. The DNA for the CDR3 is TGTGCCAGCAGCAGCCGGGACAGGGATGGCTATGGCTACACCTTC.

This chain connects TRBV28 to TRBJ1-4, with 7 bases aligning to TRBD1. This CDR3 region has 15 residues. Germline assignment: CDR1 MDHEN and CDR2 SYDVKM. J was trimmed by 9 bases and V by 7 bases; bases with no gene match: 14. The CDR3 DNA reads TGTGCCAGCATGGGAGGAACAGGGGTGAGGAAAAAACTGTTTTTT. Translating it yields CASMGGTGVRKKLFF.

In this sample, this clone turned up once. One end of the junction fails to match germline, which may point to a read error. This chain joins TRBV7-7 and TRBJ2-1; D possibly corresponds to TRBD2 (6 bases). This CDR3 contains 15 residues. Germline V gives CDR1 SSHAT, CDR2 FNYEAQ (reference sequence). CDR3 protein: CASSLYLAEYNEQFF. In DNA, the CDR3 is TGTGCTAGCAGCTTATACTTAGCGGAGTACAATGAGCAGTTCTTC.

V and J are TRBV7-9 and TRBJ2-2; D is ambiguous. V shed 5 bases and J shed 7 bases, with 2 bases lying between them. Germline assignment: CDR1 SEHNR and CDR2 FQNEAQ (reference sequence). The CDR3 is made up of 10 amino acids. CDR3 residues: CASSLGELFF. For the CDR3, the DNA is TGTGCCAGCAGCCTCGGGGAGCTGTTTTTT.

V and J are TRBV6-2 or TRBV6-3 and TRBJ2-1; the D is unclear. Germline CDR1 and CDR2: MNHEY and SVGEGT. The CDR3 length is 15 residues. V dropped 2 bases and J dropped 6 bases, with 14 bases sitting between them. The CDR3 is CASSYRVRPGNEQFF. Written as DNA, the CDR3 is TGTGCCAGCAGTTACCGCGTCCGCCCTGGCAATGAGCAGTTCTTC.

The count of this clone is one. In the same sample, other DNA sequences code for this CDR3. J is TRBJ1-1 and V is TRBV5-1; 9 bases are a match to TRBD1. Per the germline V gene, CDR1 is SGHRS and CDR2 is YFSETQ. V was pared by 0 bases and J by 4 bases, with 1 base of the junction left unmatched. The CDR3 has 14 residues. In DNA form, the CDR3 reads TGCGCCAGCAGCTTGGGACAGGGGGGCACTGAAGCTTTCTTT. Its protein is CASSLGQGGTEAFF.

The chain links TRBV6-2 or TRBV6-3 to TRBJ2-7; perhaps TRBD1 as D (5 bases). Germline V CDR1 and CDR2: MNHEY, SVGEGT. The V end lost 5 bases, the J end lost 4 bases, and 9 bases lay between the germline ends. The CDR3 runs 12 residues. The CDR3 protein is CASSGSGYEQYF. The CDR3 coding sequence is TGTGCCAGCAGTGGATCAGGGTACGAGCAGTACTTC.

This sequence joins TRBV5-5 and TRBJ1-4; TRBD1 matches at 12 bases. CDR1 is SGHKS and CDR2 is YYEKEE in the germline V gene (reference sequence). Trimming at V came to 3 bases and at J to 8 bases, leaving 11 bases not matched to a gene. There are 17 residues in the CDR3. The CDR3 spells CASSSGTGGVQEEKLFF. The CDR3, as DNA: TGTGCCAGCAGCTCCGGGACAGGGGGCGTCCAGGAGGAAAAACTGTTTTTT.

The chain links TRBV5-4 to TRBJ2-2, with a weak D call TRBD1 (5 bases). CDR3 size: 15 residues. V lost 3 bases and J lost 3, with 12 bases in between. Germline assignment: CDR1 SGHNT and CDR2 YYREEE (reference sequence). For the CDR3, the DNA is TGTGCCAGCAGCTCAGGGCCCCGAGACACCGGGGAGCTGTTTTTT. Translated: CASSSGPRDTGELFF.

V is TRBV11-3 and J is TRBJ2-1; 9 bases are shared with TRBD1. CDR1 is SGHNT, CDR2 YENEEA, per germline. Trimming at V came to 5 bases and at J to 0 bases, leaving 2 bases not matched to a gene. CDR3 length equals 15 residues. For the CDR3, the DNA is TGTGCCAGCAGCCAGGGACAGGGCTCCTACAATGAGCAGTTCTTC. This encodes CASSQGQGSYNEQFF. The entire variable domain, with the rest obtained from reference TRBV11-3 and TRBJ2-1, is as follows: EAGVVQSPRYKIIEKKQPVAFWCNPISGHNTLYWYLQNLGQGPELLIRYENEEAVDDSQLPKDRFSAERLKGVDSTLKIQPAELGDSAVYLCASSQGQGSYNEQFFGPGTRLTVL.

The rearrangement uses TRBV28 and TRBJ2-1; 7 positions agree with TRBD2. The CDR3 is 17 residues long. Germline CDR1 is MDHEN and CDR2 is SYDVKM. J was trimmed by 4 bases and V by 6 bases; bases with no gene match: 15. CDR3 residues: CASRKRSSGIVYNEQFF. DNA for the CDR3: TGTGCCAGCAGGAAAAGATCTAGCGGAATAGTATACAATGAGCAGTTCTTC. The whole variable domain, filled in from reference TRBV28 and TRBJ2-1, reads DVKVTQSSRYLVKRTGEKVFLECVQDMDHENMFWYRQDPGLGLRLIYFSYDVKMKEKGDIPEGYSVSREKKERFSLILESASTNQTSMYLCASRKRSSGIVYNEQFFGPGTRLTVL.

The CDR3 region is CASRNIAGGGTDTQYF. CDR3 sequence (DNA): TGCGCCAGCAGGAATATAGCGGGAGGAGGAACAGATACGCAGTATTTT. The genes are TRBV5-1 and TRBJ2-3, with TRBD2 matching 10 bases. Germline V lookup: CDR1 SGHRS, CDR2 YFSETQ. J gave up 3 bases and V 5 bases, and 9 bases lay outside the gene matches. This CDR3 has 16 amino acids.